This TCR beta chain was recorded in a study of CD8+ T cells in alopecia areata. Study overall: Those patients who were treated received oral tofacitinib, which was given at 5 to 10 mg twice daily for moderate-to-severe alopecia areata.

CDR3 size: 15 residues. Germline CDR1 is MGHRA and CDR2 is YSYEKL. Trimming stripped 3 bases from V and 1 base from J, with 10 bases between. The treatment here: oral pan-JAK inhibitor, 5-10 mg twice daily. Collected material from alopecia areata patients comprised lesional scalp punch biopsies and peripheral blood. Sequencing used cDNA as its template, made by extracting RNA and reverse transcribing it. The assay was immunoSEQ multiplex PCR, and TCRdb's table has in-frame clones only and misses some. The sample comprises some 98,000 clones, 60% to 65% of which are singletons, and roughly a sixth rests with the top ten. Study conclusions and caveats: Tofacitinib significantly lowered scalp clonality and expanded CD8+ clones among the top 100. Scalp lesions, especially in alopecia totalis/universalis, had higher clonality than normal scalp.

Concerning this clone itself: What it recognizes is unknown.

This chain joins TRBV4-1 and TRBJ1-3; a weak D match, TRBD1 (5 bases). The sample here was CD8+ T cells sorted from blood, taken at week 4, from a patient treated with tofacitinib. The TCR originated in a human donor with alopecia areata. CDR3 DNA: TGCGCCAGCAGCCAGTCACAGGCGTCTGGAAACACCATATATTTT. Residues: CASSQSQASGNTIYF.